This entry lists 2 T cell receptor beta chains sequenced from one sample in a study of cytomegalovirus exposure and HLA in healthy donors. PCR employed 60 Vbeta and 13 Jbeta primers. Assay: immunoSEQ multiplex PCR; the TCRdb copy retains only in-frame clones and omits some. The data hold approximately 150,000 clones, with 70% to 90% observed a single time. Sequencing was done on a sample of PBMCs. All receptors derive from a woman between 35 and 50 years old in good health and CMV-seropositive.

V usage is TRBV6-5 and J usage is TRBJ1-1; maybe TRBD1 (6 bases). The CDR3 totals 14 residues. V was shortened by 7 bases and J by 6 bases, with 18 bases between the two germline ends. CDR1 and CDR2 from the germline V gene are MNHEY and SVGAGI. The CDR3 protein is CASTTQGKVAEAFF. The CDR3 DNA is TGTGCCAGCACAACACAGGGAAAGGTAGCTGAAGCTTTCTTT.

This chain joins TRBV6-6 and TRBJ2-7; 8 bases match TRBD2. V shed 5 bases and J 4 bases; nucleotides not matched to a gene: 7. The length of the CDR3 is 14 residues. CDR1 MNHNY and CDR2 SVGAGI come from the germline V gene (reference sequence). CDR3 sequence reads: CASSPGGIWYEQYF. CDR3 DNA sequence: TGTGCCAGCAGTCCGGGGGGGATTTGGTACGAGCAGTACTTC.